This T cell receptor (beta chain) was recorded in a study of neurological immune-mediated disorders. Study-wide findings and caveats: HTLV-1-associated myelopathy ranked highest for TCR clonal expansion and multiple sclerosis lowest, beneath healthy controls. Across subjects, expanded clones had no CDR3 amino acid sequences in common, pointing to private repertoires in all groups.

On this clonotype itself: Its target is not known.

The team produced cDNA through 5'RACE using 10-nucleotide random UMIs. Each sequencing run yielded over 190 million TCR-beta sequences from 15-18 subjects. TCRdb re-called the 5' RACE reads with MiXCR, one entry per CDR3 protein. The sample lists about 31,000 distinct CDR3 sequences; about an eighth were seen once. Time point of the sample: technical triplicate 2. The CDR3 has 16 residues. Per germline, CDR1 SGHAT and CDR2 FQNNGV. V lost 2 bases, J lost 0 bases, and 11 bases lay in between. This clonotype originated in a female donor with HTLV-1-associated myelopathy (HAM/TSP). Material: CD4+ T cells from blood. The chain combines TRBV11-2 with TRBJ2-4; D is possibly TRBD2 (7 bases). CDR3 amino acids: CASSLRGGLAKNIQYF. The CDR3 nucleotides read TGTGCCAGCAGCTTAAGGGGGGGACTAGCCAAAAACATTCAGTACTTC.